The entry below gives a single TCR beta chain sequence along with its context. This record belongs to a study of cytomegalovirus exposure and HLA in healthy donors. On the study more broadly: Most genotyped donors, around 78% of 398, had Caucasian-associated genetic ancestry.

Germline trimming cut 4 bases from V and 10 bases from J; bases unmatched to any gene: 8. In germline, CDR1 is SGHNT, CDR2 YYREEE (reference sequence). The CDR3 runs 14 residues. Vbeta (60) and Jbeta (13) primers were used in the PCR. Clones were sequenced by immunoSEQ multiplex PCR, and TCRdb holds only the in-frame ones, with some missing. In total, the table holds some 110,000 clones. The sample taken for sequencing was PBMCs. The source is a man aged 30 to 45 in good health and CMV-seronegative. V is TRBV5-4 and J is TRBJ2-1; 10 nucleotides line up with TRBD2. This CDR3 reads CASSTPSGGGEQFF. The CDR3 bases are TGTGCCAGCAGCACCCCTAGCGGGGGAGGGGAGCAGTTCTTC. The full variable domain, completed using reference TRBV5-4 and TRBJ2-1, is ETGVTQSPTHLIKTRGQQVTLRCSSQSGHNTVSWYQQALGQGPQFIFQYYREEENGRGNFPPRFSGLQFPNYSSELNVNALELDDSALYLCASSTPSGGGEQFFGPGTRLTVL.